This is a list of T cell receptor beta chains from one sample in a study of cytomegalovirus exposure and HLA in healthy donors. Here immunoSEQ multiplex PCR was the method, and the copy in TCRdb shows in-frame clones only, minus some. The sample contains some 150,000 clones, about 80% of which appear only once. Sequenced material: PBMCs. Receptors originate from a man between 18 and 35 years old in good health and CMV-seronegative. The CDR3 runs from the conserved cysteine through the conserved F or W. The order of the fields is V gene, clone size, CDR3 protein. Not all rows give a size; the values are once, few, many and, for expanded clones, a class.

v_call: TRBV15
clone_size: NA
cdr3_aa: CATRRGGTSTDTQYF

v_call: TRBV21-1
clone_size: NA
cdr3_aa: CASSKSPQGQNNEKLFF

v_call: TRBV5-4
clone_size: NA
cdr3_aa: CASMTGGVGKTQYF

v_call: TRBV30
clone_size: NA
cdr3_aa: CAWSEGSGNTIYF

v_call: TRBV11-1
clone_size: NA
cdr3_aa: CASSPGTGSYEQYF

v_call: TRBV27
clone_size: NA
cdr3_aa: CASSYTGGGETQYF

v_call: TRBV4-1
clone_size: NA
cdr3_aa: CASSQVHASARTDTQYF

v_call: TRBV30
clone_size: NA
cdr3_aa: CAGGTSGTSYNEQFF

v_call: TRBV30
clone_size: NA
cdr3_aa: CAWSPGIYNEQFF

v_call: TRBV30
clone_size: once
cdr3_aa: CAWSVRGRGINQPQHF

v_call: TRBV2
clone_size: NA
cdr3_aa: CASSETGGGFTEAFF

v_call: TRBV5-1
clone_size: NA
cdr3_aa: CASSTRQNTGELFF